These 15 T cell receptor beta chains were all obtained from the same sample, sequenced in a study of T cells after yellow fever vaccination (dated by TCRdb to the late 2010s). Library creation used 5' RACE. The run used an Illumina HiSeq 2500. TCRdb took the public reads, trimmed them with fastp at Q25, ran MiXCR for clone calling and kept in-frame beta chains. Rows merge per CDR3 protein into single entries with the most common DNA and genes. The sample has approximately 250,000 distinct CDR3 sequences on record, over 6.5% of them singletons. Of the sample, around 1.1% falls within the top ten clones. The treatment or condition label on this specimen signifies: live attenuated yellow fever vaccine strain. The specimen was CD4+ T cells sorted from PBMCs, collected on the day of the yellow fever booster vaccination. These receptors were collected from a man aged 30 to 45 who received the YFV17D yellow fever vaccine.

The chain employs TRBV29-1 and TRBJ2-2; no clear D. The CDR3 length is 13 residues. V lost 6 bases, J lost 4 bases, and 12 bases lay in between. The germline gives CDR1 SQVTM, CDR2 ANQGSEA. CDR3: CSVGMGSTGELFF. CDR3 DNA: TGCAGCGTCGGAATGGGGTCCACCGGGGAGCTGTTTTTT.

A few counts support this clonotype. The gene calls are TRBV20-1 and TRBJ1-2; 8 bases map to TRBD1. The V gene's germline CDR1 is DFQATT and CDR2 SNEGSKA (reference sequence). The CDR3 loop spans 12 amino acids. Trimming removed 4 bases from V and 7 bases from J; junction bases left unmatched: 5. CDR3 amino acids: CSAKGTGGGYTF. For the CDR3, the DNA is TGCAGTGCTAAAGGGACAGGTGGTGGCTACACCTTC.

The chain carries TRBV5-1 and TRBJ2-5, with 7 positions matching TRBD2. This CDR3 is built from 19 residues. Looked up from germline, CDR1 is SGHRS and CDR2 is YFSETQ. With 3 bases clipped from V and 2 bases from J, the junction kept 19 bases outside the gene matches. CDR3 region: CASSSPSGTDILAQETQYF. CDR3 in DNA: TGCGCCAGCAGCTCACCAAGCGGGACCGATATCCTGGCACAAGAGACCCAGTACTTC.

The CDR3 DNA reads TGCAGCGCCCCGACAGGTTCTTCTGGAAACACCATATATTTT. Amino acids: CSAPTGSSGNTIYF. The V and J genes are TRBV29-1 and TRBJ1-3; perhaps TRBD1 as D (6 bases). The germline V and J ends were trimmed by 7 bases and 1 base, with 14 bases remaining between them. The CDR3 loop spans 14 amino acids. Germline CDR1 reads SQVTM; CDR2 reads ANQGSEA.

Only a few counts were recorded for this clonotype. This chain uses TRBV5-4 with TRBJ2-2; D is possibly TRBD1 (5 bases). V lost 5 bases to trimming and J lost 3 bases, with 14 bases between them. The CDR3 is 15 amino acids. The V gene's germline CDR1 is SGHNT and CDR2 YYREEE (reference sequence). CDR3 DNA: TGTGCCAGCAGTCCCGCAGGGTTTCACACCGGGGAGCTGTTTTTT. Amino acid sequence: CASSPAGFHTGELFF.

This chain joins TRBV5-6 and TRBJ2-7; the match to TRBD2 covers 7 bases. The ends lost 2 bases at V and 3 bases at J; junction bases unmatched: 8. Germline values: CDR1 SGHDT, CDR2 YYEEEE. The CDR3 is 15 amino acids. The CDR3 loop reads CASSFRASGVYEQYF. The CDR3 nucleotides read TGTGCCAGCAGCTTTCGGGCTAGCGGAGTCTACGAGCAGTACTTC.

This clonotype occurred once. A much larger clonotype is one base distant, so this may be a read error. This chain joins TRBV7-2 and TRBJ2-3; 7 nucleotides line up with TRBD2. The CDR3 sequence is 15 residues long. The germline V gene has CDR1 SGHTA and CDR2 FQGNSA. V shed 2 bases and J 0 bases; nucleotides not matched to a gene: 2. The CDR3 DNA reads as TGTGCCAGCAGCTTAAGCGGGAAAAGCACAGATACGCAGTATTTT. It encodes CASSLSGKSTDTQYF.

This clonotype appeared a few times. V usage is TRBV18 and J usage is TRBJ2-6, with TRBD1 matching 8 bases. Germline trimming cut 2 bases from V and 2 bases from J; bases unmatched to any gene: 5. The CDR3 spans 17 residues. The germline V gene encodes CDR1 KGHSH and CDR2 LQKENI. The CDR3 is CASSPGTGYPGANVLTF. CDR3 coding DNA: TGTGCCAGCTCACCAGGGACAGGTTACCCTGGGGCCAACGTCCTGACTTTC.

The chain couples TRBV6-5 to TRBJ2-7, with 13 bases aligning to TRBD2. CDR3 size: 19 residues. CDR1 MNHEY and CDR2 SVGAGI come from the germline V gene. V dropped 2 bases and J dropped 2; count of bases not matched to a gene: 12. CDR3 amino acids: CASSYPNQRTSGRPYEQYF. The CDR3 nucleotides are TGTGCCAGCAGTTACCCCAACCAAAGGACTAGCGGGAGACCCTACGAGCAGTACTTC.

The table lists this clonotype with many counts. DNA for the CDR3: TGCGCCAGCAGCTTGGAAGATACGCAGTATTTT. Its protein product is CASSLEDTQYF. The chain joins TRBV5-1 to TRBJ2-3; D gene ambiguous. V gave up 0 bases and J gave up 5 bases, with 1 base separating them. Germline CDR1 and CDR2: SGHRS and YFSETQ. The CDR3 spans 11 residues.

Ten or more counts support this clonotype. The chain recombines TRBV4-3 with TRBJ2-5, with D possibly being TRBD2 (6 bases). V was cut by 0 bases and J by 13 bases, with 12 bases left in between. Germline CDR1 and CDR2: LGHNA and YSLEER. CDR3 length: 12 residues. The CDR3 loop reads CASSQEGGSTYF. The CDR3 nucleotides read TGCGCCAGCAGCCAAGAGGGGGGTAGCACGTACTTC.

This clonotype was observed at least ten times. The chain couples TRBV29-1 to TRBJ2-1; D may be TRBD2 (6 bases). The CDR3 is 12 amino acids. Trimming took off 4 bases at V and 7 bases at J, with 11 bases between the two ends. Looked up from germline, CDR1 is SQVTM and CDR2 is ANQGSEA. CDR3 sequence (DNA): TGCAGCGTTGGAGGAGGAGGGAATGAGCAGTTCTTC. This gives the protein CSVGGGGNEQFF.

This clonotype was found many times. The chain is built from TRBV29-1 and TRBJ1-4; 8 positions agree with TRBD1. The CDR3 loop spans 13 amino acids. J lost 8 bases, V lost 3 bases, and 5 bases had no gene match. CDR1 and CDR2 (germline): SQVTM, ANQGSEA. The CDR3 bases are TGCAGCGTTGATGGACAGGGCGGCGAAAAACTGTTTTTT. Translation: CSVDGQGGEKLFF.

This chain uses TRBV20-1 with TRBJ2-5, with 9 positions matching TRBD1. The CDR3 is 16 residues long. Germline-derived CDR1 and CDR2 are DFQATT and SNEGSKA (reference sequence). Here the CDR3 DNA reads TGCAGCAAACCCGGGACAGGGACCACCTCCAAAGAGACCCAGTACTTC. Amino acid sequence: CSKPGTGTTSKETQYF.

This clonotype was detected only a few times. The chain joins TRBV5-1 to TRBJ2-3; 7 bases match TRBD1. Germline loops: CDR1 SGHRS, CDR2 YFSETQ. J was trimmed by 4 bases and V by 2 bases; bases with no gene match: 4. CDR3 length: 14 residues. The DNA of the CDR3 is TGCGCCAGCAGCTTTTCGGGACAGTCAGATACGCAGTATTTT. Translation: CASSFSGQSDTQYF.